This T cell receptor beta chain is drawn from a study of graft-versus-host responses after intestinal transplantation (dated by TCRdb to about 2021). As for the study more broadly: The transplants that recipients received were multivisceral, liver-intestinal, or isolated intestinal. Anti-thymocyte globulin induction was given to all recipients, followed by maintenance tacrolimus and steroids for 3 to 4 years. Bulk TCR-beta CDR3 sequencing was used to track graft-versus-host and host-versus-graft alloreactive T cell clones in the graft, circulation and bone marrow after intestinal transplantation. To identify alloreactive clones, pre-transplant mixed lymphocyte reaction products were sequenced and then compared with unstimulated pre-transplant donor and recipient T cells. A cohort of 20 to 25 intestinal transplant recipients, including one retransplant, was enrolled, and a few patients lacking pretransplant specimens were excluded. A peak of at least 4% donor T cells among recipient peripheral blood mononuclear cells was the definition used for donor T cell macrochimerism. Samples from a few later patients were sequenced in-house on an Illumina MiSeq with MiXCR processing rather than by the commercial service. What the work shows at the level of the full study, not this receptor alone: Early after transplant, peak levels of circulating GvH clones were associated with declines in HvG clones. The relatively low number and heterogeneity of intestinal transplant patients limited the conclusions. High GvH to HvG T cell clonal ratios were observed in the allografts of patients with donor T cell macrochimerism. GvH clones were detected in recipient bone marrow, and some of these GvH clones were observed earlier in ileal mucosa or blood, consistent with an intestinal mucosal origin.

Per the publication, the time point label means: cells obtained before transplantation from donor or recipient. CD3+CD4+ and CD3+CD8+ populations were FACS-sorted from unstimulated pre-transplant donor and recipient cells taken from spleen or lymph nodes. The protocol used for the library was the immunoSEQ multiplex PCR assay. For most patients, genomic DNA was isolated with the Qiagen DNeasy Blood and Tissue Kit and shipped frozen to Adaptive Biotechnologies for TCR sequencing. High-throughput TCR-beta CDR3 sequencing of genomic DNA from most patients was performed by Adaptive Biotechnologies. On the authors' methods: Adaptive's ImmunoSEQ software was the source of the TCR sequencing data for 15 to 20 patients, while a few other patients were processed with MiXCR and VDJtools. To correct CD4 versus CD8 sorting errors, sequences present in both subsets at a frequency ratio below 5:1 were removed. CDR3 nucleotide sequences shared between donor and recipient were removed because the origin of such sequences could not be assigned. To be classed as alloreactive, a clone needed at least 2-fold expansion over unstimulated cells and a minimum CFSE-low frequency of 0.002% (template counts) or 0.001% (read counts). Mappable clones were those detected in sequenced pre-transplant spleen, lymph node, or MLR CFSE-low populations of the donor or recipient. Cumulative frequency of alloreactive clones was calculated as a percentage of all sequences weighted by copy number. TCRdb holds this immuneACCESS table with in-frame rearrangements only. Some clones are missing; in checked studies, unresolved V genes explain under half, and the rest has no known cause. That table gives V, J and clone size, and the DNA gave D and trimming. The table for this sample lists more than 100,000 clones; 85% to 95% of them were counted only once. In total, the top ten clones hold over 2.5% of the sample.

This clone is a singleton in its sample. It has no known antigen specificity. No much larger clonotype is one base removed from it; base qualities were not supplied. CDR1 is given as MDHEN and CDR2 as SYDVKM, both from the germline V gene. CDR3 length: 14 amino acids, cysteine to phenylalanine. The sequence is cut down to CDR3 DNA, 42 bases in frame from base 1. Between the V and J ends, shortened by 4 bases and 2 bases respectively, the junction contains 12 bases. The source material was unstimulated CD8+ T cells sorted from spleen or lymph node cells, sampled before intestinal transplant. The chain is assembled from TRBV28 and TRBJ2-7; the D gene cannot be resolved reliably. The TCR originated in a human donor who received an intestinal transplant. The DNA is TGTGCCAGCAGTTCCCCCTTCTCAGCCTACGAGCAGTACTTC. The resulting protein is CASSSPFSAYEQYF.